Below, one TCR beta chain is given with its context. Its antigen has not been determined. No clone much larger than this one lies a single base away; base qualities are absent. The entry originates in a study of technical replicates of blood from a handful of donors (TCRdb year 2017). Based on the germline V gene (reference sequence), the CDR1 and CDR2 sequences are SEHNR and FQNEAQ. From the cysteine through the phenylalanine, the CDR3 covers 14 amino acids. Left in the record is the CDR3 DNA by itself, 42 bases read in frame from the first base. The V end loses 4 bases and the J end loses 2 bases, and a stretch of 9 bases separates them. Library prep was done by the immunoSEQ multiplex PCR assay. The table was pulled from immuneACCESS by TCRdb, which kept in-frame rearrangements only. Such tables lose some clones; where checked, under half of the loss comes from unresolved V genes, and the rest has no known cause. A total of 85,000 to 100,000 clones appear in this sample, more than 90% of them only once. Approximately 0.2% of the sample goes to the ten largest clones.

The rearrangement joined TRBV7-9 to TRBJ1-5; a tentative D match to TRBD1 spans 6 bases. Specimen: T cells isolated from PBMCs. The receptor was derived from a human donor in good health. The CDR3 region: CASSSDRGNQPQHF. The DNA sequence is TGTGCCAGCAGCTCGGACAGAGGCAATCAGCCCCAGCATTTT. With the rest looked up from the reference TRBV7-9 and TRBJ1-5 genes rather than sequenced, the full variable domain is DTGVSQNPRHKITKRGQNVTFRCDPISEHNRLYWYRQTLGQGPEFLTYFQNEAQLEKSRLLSDRFSAERPKGSFSTLEIQRTEQGDSAMYLCASSSDRGNQPQHFGDGTRLSIL.